This T cell receptor beta chain was sequenced for a study of blood T cell repertoires in COVID-19. Looking at the study overall: COVID-19 samples from acute and convalescent phases originated in the United States, Italy and Spain.

Cohort allocation depended upon clinical history that participants reported. The data were produced by immunoSEQ multiplex PCR, yet TCRdb's version contains in-frame clones alone and is incomplete. The table shows 310,000 or so clones, with 89% occurring only once. This CDR3 has 15 residues. Germline CDR1 is SGDLS and CDR2 is YYNGEE. Trimming shortened V by 0 bases and J by 3 bases, and 10 bases separated the two germline ends. This chain uses TRBV9 with TRBJ2-1; TRBD2 is a possible D gene (6 bases). The source of this sequence is a woman between 40 and 55 years old who had recovered from COVID-19. Input material: PBMCs or T cells enriched from blood (not recorded which). CDR3 bases: TGTGCCAGCAGCGTAGGAGGCGGGATCTACAATGAGCAGTTCTTC. It codes for CASSVGGGIYNEQFF.